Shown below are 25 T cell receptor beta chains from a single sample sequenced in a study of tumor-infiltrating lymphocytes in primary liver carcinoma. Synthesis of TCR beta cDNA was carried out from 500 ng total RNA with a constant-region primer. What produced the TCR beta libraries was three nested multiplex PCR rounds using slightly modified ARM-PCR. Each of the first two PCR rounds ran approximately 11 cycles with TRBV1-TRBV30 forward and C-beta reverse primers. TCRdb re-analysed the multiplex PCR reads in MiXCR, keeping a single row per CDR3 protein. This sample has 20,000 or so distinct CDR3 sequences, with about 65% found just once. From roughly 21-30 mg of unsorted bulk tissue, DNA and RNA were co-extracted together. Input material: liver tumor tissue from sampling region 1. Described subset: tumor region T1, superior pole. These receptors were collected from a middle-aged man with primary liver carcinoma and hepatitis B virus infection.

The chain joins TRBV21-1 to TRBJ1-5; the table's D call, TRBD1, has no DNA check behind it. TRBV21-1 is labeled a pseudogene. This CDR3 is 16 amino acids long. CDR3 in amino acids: CASSTSTGNSDQPQHF. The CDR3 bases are TGTGCCAGCAGCACCTCAACAGGGAATAGCGATCAGCCCCAGCATTTT.

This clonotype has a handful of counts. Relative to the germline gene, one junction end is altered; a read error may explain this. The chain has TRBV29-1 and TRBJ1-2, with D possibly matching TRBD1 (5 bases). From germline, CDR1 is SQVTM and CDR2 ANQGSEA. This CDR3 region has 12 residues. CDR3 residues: CSVYMTEYGYAF. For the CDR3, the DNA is TGTAGCGTTTATATGACAGAATATGGCTACGCCTTC.

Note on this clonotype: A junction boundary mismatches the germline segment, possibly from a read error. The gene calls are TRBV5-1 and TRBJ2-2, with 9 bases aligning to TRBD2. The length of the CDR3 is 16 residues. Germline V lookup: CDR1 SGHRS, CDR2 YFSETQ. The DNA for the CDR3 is TGTGCCAGCAGCCCAATTAGCGGGAGTGGTACCGGGGAGCTGTTTTTT. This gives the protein CASSPISGSGTGELFF.

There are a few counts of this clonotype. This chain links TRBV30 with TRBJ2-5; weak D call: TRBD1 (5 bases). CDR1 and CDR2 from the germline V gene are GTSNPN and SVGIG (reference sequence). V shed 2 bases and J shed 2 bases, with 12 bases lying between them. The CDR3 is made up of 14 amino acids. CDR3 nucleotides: TGTGCCTGGAGTAGCGAGGACAAGCAAGAGACCCAGTACTTC. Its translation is CAWSSEDKQETQYF.

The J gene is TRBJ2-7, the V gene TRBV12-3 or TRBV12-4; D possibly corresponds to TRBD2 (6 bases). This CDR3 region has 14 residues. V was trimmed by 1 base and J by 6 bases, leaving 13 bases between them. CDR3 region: CASSLVIGGSEQYF. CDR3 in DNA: TGTGCCAGCAGTTTAGTGATCGGGGGTAGCGAGCAGTACTTC.

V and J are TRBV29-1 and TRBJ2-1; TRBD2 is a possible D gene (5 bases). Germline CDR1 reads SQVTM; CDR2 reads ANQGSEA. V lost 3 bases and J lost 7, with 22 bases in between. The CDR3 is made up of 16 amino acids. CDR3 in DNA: TGCAGCGTTGAGATTCCGGGATTAGCACTTCGGAATGAGCAGTTCTTC. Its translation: CSVEIPGLALRNEQFF.

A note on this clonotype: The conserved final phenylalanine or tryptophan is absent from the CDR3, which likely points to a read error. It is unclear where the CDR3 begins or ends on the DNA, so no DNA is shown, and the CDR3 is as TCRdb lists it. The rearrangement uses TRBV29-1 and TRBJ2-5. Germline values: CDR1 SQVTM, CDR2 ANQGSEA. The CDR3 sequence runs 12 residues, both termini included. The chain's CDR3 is CCVAASQETRYY.

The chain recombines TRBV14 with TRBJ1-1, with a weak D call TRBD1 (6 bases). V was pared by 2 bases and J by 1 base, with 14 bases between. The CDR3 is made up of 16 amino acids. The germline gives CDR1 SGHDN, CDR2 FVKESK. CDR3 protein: CASSQFGRGRNTEAFF. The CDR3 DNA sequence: TGTGCCAGCAGCCAATTTGGCAGGGGAAGGAACACTGAAGCTTTCTTT.

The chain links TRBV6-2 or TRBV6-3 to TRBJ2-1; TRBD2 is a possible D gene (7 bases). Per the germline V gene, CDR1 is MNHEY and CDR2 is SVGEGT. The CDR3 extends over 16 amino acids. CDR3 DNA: TGTGTCAACAGAAGACTGGCGGGGGCCAACTACAATGAGCAGTTCTTC. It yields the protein CVNRRLAGANYNEQFF.

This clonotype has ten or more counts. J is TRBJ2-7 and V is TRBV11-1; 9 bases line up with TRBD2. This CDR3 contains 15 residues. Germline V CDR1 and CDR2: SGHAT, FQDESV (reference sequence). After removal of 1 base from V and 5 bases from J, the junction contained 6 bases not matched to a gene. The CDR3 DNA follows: TGTGCCAGCAGCTTAGAATGGCGGGAGGGCCACGAGCAGTACTTC. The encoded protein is CASSLEWREGHEQYF. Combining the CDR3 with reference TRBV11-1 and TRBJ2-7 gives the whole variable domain EAEVAQSPRYKITEKSQAVAFWCDPISGHATLYWYRQILGQGPELLVQFQDESVVDDSQLPKDRFSAERLKGVDSTLKIQPAELGDSAMYLCASSLEWREGHEQYFGPGTRLTVT.

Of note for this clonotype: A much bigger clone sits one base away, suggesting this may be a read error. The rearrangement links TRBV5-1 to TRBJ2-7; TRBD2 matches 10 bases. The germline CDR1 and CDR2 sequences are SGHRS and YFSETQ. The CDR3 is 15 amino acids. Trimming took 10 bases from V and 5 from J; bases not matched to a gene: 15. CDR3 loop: CACNLGAGGPNEQYF. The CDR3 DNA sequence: TGCGCCTGCAACTTGGGAGCGGGAGGGCCAAACGAGCAGTACTTC.

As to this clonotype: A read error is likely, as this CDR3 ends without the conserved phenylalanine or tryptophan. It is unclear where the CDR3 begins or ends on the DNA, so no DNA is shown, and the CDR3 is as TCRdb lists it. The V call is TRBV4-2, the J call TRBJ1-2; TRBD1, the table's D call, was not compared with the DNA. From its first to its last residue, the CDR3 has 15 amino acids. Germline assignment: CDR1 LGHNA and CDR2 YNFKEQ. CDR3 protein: CASSQDMGRGGGCAI.

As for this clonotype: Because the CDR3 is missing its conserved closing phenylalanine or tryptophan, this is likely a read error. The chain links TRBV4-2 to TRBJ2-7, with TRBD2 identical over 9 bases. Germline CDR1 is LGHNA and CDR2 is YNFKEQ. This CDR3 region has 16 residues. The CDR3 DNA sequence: TGTGCCAACAGCCAATCGGCTAGCGGGGTTTCCTACGAGCAGTACCTC. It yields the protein CANSQSASGVSYEQYL.

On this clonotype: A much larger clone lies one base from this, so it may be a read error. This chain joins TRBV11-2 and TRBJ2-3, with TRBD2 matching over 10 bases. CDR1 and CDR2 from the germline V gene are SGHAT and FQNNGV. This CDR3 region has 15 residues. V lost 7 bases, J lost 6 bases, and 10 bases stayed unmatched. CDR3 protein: CASNWGAGGRDTQYF. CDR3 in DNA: TGTGCCAGCAACTGGGGAGCGGGGGGGCGGGATACGCAGTATTTT.

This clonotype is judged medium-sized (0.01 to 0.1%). This CDR3 is CASSGGTSGNQRPYEQYF. CDR3 DNA sequence: TGTGCCAGCAGCGGCGGGACTAGCGGGAACCAGCGTCCCTACGAGCAGTACTTC. The chain couples TRBV7-9 to TRBJ2-7, with 13 bases aligning to TRBD2. J lost 2 bases, V lost 5 bases, and 12 bases had no gene match. Germline CDR1 and CDR2: SEHNR and FQNEAQ (reference sequence). This CDR3 comprises 18 residues.

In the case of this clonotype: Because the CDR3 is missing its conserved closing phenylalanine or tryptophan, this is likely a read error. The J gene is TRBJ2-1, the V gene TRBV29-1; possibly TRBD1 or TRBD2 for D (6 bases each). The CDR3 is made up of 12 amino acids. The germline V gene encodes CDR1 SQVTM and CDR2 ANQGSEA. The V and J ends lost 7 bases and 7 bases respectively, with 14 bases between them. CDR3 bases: TGCAGCGCCCGCTTAGGGGGGAATGAGCAGTTCCTC. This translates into CSARLGGNEQFL.

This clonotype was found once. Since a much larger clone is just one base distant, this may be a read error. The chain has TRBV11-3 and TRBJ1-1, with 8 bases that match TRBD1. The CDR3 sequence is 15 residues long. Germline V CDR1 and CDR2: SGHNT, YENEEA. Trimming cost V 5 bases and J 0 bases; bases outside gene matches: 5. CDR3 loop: CASSGGDRLNTEAFF. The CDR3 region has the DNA TGTGCCAGCAGCGGCGGGGACAGGTTGAACACTGAAGCTTTCTTT.

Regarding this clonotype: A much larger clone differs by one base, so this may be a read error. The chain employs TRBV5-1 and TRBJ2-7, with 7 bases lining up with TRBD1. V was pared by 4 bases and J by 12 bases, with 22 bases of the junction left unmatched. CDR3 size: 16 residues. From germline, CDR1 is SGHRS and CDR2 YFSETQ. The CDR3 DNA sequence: TGCGCCAGCAGCCGTGAACAGGGGCTTAGATCCTACGGGCTGTACTTC. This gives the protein CASSREQGLRSYGLYF.

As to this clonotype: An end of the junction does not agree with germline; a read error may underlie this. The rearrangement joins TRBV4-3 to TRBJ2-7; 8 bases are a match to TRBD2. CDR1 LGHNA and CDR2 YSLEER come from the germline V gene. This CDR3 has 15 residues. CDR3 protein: CASSRERAGAYEHYF. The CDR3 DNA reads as TGTGCCAGCAGCCGCGAAAGAGCGGGGGCGTACGAGCATTACTTC.

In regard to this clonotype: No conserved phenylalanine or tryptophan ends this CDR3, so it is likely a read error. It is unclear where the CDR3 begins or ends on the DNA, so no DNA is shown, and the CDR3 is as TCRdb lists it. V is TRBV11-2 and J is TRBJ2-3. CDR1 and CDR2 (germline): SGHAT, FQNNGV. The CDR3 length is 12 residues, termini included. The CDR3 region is CASSASTDALYL.

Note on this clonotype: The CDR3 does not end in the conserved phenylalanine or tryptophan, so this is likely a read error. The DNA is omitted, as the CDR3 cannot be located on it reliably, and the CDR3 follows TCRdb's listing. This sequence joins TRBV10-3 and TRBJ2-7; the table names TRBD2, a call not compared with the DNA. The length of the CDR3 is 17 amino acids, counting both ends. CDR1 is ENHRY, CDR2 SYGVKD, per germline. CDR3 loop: CAISESGLAGDSYEQYS.

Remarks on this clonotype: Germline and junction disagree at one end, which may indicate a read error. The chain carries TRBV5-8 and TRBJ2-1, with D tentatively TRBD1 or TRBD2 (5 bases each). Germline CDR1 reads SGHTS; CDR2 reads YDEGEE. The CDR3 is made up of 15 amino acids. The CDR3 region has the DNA TGCGCCAGCTACCTGTTGGGGGTAGTATACAATGAGCAGTTCTTC. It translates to CASYLLGVVYNEQFF.

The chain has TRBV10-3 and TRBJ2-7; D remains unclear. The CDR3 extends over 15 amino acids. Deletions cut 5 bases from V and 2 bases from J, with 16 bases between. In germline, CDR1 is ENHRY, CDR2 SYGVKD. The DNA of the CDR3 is TGTGCCATCAGTTGGTCATCGCAGCAAACCTACGAGCAGTACTTC. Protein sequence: CAISWSSQQTYEQYF.

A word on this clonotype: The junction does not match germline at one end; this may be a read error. CDR3 bases: TGTAGCGTCACCACGCTTCGGCCCTGGTCCCGTCAAGGGCAGTTCTTC. Its protein product is CSVTTLRPWSRQGQFF. The chain has TRBV29-1 and TRBJ2-1; maybe TRBD2 (5 bases). From germline, CDR1 is SQVTM and CDR2 ANQGSEA. This CDR3 has 16 amino acids.

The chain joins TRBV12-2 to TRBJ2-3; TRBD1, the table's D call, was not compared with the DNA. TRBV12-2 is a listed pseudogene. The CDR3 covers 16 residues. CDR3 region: CASRPGQGQSTDTQYF. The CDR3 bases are TGTGCAAGTCGCCCCGGACAGGGGCAAAGCACCGATACGCAGTATTTT.